A selection of T cell receptor beta chains follows, all from one sample in a study of identical twins. TCRdb independently ran MiXCR on the 5' RACE reads; one entry per CDR3 protein. The sample contains approximately 670,000 distinct CDR3 sequences, roughly 6% of which appear only once. The sequencing sample was made of naive T cells sorted from blood. The receptors derive from a man aged 18-30 years in good health. The CDR3 runs from the conserved cysteine through the conserved F or W. D genes are given only for firm matches. Some rows mark clone size as missing; the rest say once, few, many or name a class of expanded clone.

clone_size,j_call,d_call,v_call,cdr3_nt,cdr3_aa
many,TRBJ2-1,-,TRBV10-3,TGTGCCATCTCGGTCGAGCAGTTCTTC,CAISVEQFF
few,TRBJ2-1,TRBD2,TRBV10-2,TGCGCCAGCAGTGAGATTGGCGGGAGGAATCATGAGCAGTTCTTC,CASSEIGGRNHEQFF
-,TRBJ1-1,-,TRBV9,TGTGCCAGCAGCGTAGATGGGGATGGCACTGAAGCTTTCTTT,CASSVDGDGTEAFF
few,TRBJ2-3,-,TRBV15,TGTGCCACCAGCAGAGACCCTACGGGAGCGCAGTATTTT,CATSRDPTGAQYF
many,TRBJ2-7,-,TRBV27,TGTGCCAGCAGTCCCCCCGGAGGGTCCTACGAGCAGTACTTC,CASSPPGGSYEQYF
-,TRBJ2-5,-,TRBV5-1,TGCGCCAGCAGCCCATTCGGGGGACCTCAAGAGACCCAGTACTTC,CASSPFGGPQETQYF
few,TRBJ2-5,-,TRBV5-1,TGCGCCGCCGCCGTTAGCGGTCAAGAGACCCAGTACTTC,CAAAVSGQETQYF
many,TRBJ2-3,TRBD2,TRBV24-1,TGTGCCACCACTAGCGGGAGCACAGATACGCAGTATTTT,CATTSGSTDTQYF
many,TRBJ2-2,TRBD2,TRBV29-1,TGCAGCGGGGCCGGGGGACTAGCGGGTCGGGACACCGGGGAGCTGTTTTTT,CSGAGGLAGRDTGELFF
many,TRBJ2-1,-,TRBV20-1,TGCAGTGCTACGGGGGGCGCTGATGGTGAGCAGTTCTTC,CSATGGADGEQFF
few,TRBJ2-4,TRBD2,TRBV6-5,TGTGCCAGCAGTTACTCCGCTAGCGGGAATTCGGCCGCCAAAAACATTCAGTACTTC,CASSYSASGNSAAKNIQYF
many,TRBJ2-5,-,TRBV7-2,TGTGCCAGCAGCATAGGCCGGCGGAGGCAAGAGACCCAGTACTTC,CASSIGRRRQETQYF
few,TRBJ1-3,TRBD1,TRBV7-9,TGTGCCAGCAGCTCCGACAGGGATGGAAACACCATATATTTT,CASSSDRDGNTIYF
many,TRBJ1-1,-,TRBV24-1,TGTGCCACCAGAAAACAGGGGAACACTGAAGCTTTCTTT,CATRKQGNTEAFF
few,TRBJ2-3,TRBD2,TRBV28,TGTGCCAGCAGTTTAGGGACTAGCGGGTACCGAAATACGCAGTATTTT,CASSLGTSGYRNTQYF
-,TRBJ1-5,-,TRBV6-5,TGTGCCAGCAAATTACTCACAGACTTAAATCAGCCCCAGCATTTT,CASKLLTDLNQPQHF
-,TRBJ2-7,-,TRBV15,TGTGCCACCAGAGACAGAGTCTCCTACGAGCAGTACTTC,CATRDRVSYEQYF
many,TRBJ2-1,TRBD1,TRBV6-2/TRBV6-3,TGTGCCAGCAGTTACTCTCGGACAGGGTCGGGCAATGAGCAGTTCTTC,CASSYSRTGSGNEQFF
-,TRBJ2-1,TRBD1,TRBV6-5,TGTGCCAGCAGATATTCGACAGGGGGCGAGTTCTTC,CASRYSTGGEFF
-,TRBJ1-5,TRBD1,TRBV12-3/TRBV12-4,TGTGCCAGCAGTGGCGGAGGGACAGGGGGCGGCCAGCCCCAGCATTTT,CASSGGGTGGGQPQHF
many,TRBJ2-1,TRBD1,TRBV6-1,TGTGCCAGCAGATCGACCAACAGGGGATCCTACAATGAGCAGTTCTTC,CASRSTNRGSYNEQFF
-,TRBJ2-4,-,TRBV14,TGTGCCAGCAGCCAAGGAAGACTAGATAAAAACATTCAGTACTTC,CASSQGRLDKNIQYF
-,TRBJ2-1,-,TRBV7-6,TGTGCCAGCAGCTTTTATTTGGAACCGTTCTTC,CASSFYLEPFF
-,TRBJ1-5,-,TRBV5-5,TGTGCCAGCAGCTTGGGTGTTAATCGGGGGGTCGGGGATCAGCCCCAGCATTTT,CASSLGVNRGVGDQPQHF
few,TRBJ1-2,TRBD1,TRBV25-1,TGTGCCAGCAGGTCTGGGGGACAGACCTATGGCTACACCTTC,CASRSGGQTYGYTF
-,TRBJ1-1,TRBD1,TRBV7-9,TGTGCCAGCAGCCCCCAAACAGGGGACACTGAAGCTTTCTTT,CASSPQTGDTEAFF
-,TRBJ2-1,-,TRBV29-1,TGCAGCGCTCCGCCGGGTAAAGACAATGAGCAGTTCTTC,CSAPPGKDNEQFF
many,TRBJ2-7,-,TRBV9,TGTGCCAGCAGCCCCTCTTGGACAGGGACTAGCGAGCAGTACTTC,CASSPSWTGTSEQYF
-,TRBJ1-4,TRBD1,TRBV7-9,TGTGCCAGCAGCTCGGGACAGGGGTCGGTCCTTAATGAAAAACTGTTTTTT,CASSSGQGSVLNEKLFF
few,TRBJ1-1,TRBD1,TRBV20-1,TGCAGTGCCACCGCAGGGGGCAAGACTGAAGCTTTCTTT,CSATAGGKTEAFF
many,TRBJ1-1,-,TRBV6-2/TRBV6-3,TGTGCCAGCAGTTACTCGCGGTACAGAATGAACACTGAAGCTTTCTTT,CASSYSRYRMNTEAFF
few,TRBJ1-2,-,TRBV20-1,TGCAGTGCCAAAAGGGGCAGCCCCTATGGCTACACCTTC,CSAKRGSPYGYTF
many,TRBJ2-1,TRBD2,TRBV11-2,TGTGCCAGCAGCTCCGTTCTAGCGGGAGCCAATGAGCAGTTCTTC,CASSSVLAGANEQFF
few,TRBJ2-3,-,TRBV19,TGTGCCAGTAGTATTTCTAGTCCAGATACGCAGTATTTT,CASSISSPDTQYF